This TCR beta chain was identified in a study of spatial heterogeneity in lung cancer. Study details: Any follow-up PBMC samples that were available went on to be sequenced, and the median time to follow-up was two to three years after resection. Mean representation of each unique TCR and UMI combination in the raw reads exceeded ten occurrences.

TCRdb itself ran the 5' RACE reads through MiXCR, one entry per CDR3 protein. The sample carries fewer than 55,000 distinct CDR3 sequences, 7.4% recorded once. This CDR3 comprises 17 residues. Germline V CDR1 and CDR2: MGHRA, YSYEKL. The V end was cut by 3 bases, the J end by 4 bases, with 22 bases between. Sample time point: blood at routine non-recurrence follow-up after resection. Whole RNA came from tumor, nontumor lung or frozen PBMC and was sequenced without being sorted. Here the sequenced sample was PBMCs, taken at follow-up. This chain uses TRBV4-1 with TRBJ2-7, with D possibly TRBD2 on 6 matching bases. The clonotype was recovered from a female donor with early-stage non-small cell lung cancer. This CDR3 reads CASSHSSGTPGLYEQYF. CDR3 sequence (DNA): TGCGCCAGCAGCCATTCGTCCGGGACTCCGGGCTTATACGAGCAGTACTTC.